Sequencing of this T cell receptor (beta chain) was carried out in a study of T cells in Graves' hyperthyroidism and ophthalmopathy. The study's findings and limits: Stable hyperthyroidism was told apart from ophthalmopathy by a model built on 13 V-J features.

The source material, RNA transcripts, was used to amplify TCR beta CDR3 regions. First-round RT-PCR targeting the TCR CDR3 was performed with the HTBI primer set. Via MiXCR, TCRdb re-called the multiplex PCR reads, giving one row per CDR3 protein. The sample yields 450,000 to 700,000 distinct CDR3 sequences, around 46% seen once. This CDR3 spans 15 amino acids. Germline V gene sequence: CDR1 KGHSH, CDR2 LQKENI. The trim removed 1 base at V and 10 bases at J, leaving 11 bases unmatched. Among the patients, aged 18 to 65, hyperthyroidism was newly diagnosed and had lasted under 2 months. This clonotype was seen many times. Its antigen is unidentified.

This clonotype was sampled from a young woman with Graves' hyperthyroidism. The chain employs TRBV18 and TRBJ2-5, with 8 bases that match TRBD2. Material: peripheral blood or thyroid tissue (not recorded which). In DNA, the CDR3 is TGTGCCAGCTCACCACTGGTAGCGGGGCCTCTCAGCCAGTACTTC. Its translation is CASSPLVAGPLSQYF.